This TCR beta chain was captured by sequencing in a study of T-cell reconstitution after alpha-beta-depleted transplantation in children. Overall study findings and caveats: Newly produced T cells mostly provided counts and TCRbeta diversity after one year, as hyperexpanded clones declined.

With regard to this clonotype: Its target is unknown.

TCRbeta library preparation incorporated unique molecular identifiers. TCRdb processed the PCR reads anew with MiXCR; each CDR3 protein has one entry. The data show approximately 220,000 distinct CDR3 sequences, with about a sixth seen just once and approximately 40% held by the top ten. The germline CDR1 and CDR2 sequences are DFQATT and SNEGSKA (reference sequence). Unmatched junction bases numbered 8, after V lost 5 bases and J lost 5 bases. This CDR3 region has 14 residues. The sequence was obtained from a male patient aged 2-15 years who had a stem cell transplant for acute lymphoblastic leukemia, so the T cells may come from the graft donor. The rearrangement joins TRBV20-1 to TRBJ2-1, with TRBD2 matching over 8 bases. Sample: PBMCs, mostly from graft donor cells, taken 360 days after TCRalphabeta/CD19-depleted stem cell transplant. The CDR3 here is CSALGQRGNNEQFF. The DNA of the CDR3 is TGCAGTGCTCTTGGGCAGCGGGGGAACAATGAGCAGTTCTTC.